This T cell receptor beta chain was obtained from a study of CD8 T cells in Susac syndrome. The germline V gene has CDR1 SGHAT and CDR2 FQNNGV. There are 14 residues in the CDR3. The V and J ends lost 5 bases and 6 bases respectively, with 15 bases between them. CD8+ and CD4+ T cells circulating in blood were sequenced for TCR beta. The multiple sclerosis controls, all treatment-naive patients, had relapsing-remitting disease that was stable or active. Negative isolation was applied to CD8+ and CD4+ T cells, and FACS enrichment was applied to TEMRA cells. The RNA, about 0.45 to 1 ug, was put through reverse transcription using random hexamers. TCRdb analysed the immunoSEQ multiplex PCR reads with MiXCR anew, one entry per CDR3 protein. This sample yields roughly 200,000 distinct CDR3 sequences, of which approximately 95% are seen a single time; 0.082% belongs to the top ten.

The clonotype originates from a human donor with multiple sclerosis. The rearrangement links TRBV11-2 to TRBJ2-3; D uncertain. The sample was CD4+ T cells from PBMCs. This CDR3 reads CASSVRAITDTQYF. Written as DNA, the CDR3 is TGTGCCAGCAGCGTCCGGGCGATAACGGATACGCAGTATTTT.